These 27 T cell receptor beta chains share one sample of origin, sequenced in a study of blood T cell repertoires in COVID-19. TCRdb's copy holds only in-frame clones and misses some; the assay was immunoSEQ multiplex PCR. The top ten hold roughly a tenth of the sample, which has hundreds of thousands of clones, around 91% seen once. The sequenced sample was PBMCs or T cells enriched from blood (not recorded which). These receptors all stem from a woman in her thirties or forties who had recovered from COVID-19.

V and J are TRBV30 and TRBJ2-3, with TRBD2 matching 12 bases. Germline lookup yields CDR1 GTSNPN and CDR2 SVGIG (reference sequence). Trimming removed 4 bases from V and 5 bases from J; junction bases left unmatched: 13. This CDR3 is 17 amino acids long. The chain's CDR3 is CAWTHGSSGRVQDTQYF. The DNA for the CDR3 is TGTGCCTGGACCCACGGGTCTAGCGGGAGGGTCCAAGATACGCAGTATTTT.

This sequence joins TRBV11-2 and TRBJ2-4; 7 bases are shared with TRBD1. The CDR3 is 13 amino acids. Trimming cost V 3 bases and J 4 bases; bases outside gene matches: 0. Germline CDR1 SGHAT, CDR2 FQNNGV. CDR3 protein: CASSLGQKNIQYF. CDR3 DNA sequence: TGTGCCAGCAGCTTGGGACAGAAAAACATTCAGTACTTC.

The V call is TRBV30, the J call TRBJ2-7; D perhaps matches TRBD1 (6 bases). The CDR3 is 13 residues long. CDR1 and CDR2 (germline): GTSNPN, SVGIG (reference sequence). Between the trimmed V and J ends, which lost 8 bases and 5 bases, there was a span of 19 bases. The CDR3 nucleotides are TGTGCCGCCTCACGACAGGTATCTGACGAGCAGTACTTC. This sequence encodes CAASRQVSDEQYF.

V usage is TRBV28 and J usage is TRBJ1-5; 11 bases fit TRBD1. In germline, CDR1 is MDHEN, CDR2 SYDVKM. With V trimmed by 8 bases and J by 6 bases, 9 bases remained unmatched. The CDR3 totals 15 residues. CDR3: CASLNGDRGVQPQHF. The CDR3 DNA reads TGTGCCAGCCTCAACGGGGACAGGGGGGTTCAGCCCCAGCATTTT.

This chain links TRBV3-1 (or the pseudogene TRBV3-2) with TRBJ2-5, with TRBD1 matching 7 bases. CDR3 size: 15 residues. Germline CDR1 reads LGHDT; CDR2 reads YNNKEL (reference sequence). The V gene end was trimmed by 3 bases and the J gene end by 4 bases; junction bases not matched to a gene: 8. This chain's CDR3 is CASSHREGGLETQYF. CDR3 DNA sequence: TGTGCCAGCAGCCATCGGGAAGGGGGCCTAGAGACCCAGTACTTC.

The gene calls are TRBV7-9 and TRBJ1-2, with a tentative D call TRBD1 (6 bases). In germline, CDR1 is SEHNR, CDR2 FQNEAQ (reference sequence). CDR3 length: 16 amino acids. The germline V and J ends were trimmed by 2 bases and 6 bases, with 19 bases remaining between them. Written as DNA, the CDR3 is TGTGCCAGCAGCTTATTAGCCGCGGGGGCTCACGATGGCTACACCTTC. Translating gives CASSLLAAGAHDGYTF.

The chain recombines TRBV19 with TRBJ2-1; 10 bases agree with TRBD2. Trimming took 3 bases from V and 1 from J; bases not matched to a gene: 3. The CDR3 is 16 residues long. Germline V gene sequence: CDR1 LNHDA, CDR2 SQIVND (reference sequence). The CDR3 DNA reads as TGTGCCAGTAGTATGAGCGGGAGGGCTTCCTACAATGAGCAGTTCTTC. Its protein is CASSMSGRASYNEQFF.

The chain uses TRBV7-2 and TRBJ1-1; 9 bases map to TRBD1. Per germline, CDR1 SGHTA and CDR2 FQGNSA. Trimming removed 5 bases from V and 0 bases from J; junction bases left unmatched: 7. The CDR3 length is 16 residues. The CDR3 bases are TGTGCCAGCAGCCCTTGGACAGGGGCATTGAACACTGAAGCTTTCTTT. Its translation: CASSPWTGALNTEAFF.

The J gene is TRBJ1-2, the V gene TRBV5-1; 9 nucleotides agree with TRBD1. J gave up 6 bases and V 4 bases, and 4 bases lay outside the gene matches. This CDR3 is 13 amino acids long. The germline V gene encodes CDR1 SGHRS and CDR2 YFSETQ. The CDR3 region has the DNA TGCGCCAGCAGCCCCGGGACAGGGCATGGCTACACCTTC. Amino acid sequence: CASSPGTGHGYTF.

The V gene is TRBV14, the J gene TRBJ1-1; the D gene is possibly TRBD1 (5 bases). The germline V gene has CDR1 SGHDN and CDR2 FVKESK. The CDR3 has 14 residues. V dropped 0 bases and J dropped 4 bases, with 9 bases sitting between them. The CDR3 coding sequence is TGTGCCAGCAGCCAAGACAGGACACGCACTGAAGCTTTCTTT. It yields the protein CASSQDRTRTEAFF.

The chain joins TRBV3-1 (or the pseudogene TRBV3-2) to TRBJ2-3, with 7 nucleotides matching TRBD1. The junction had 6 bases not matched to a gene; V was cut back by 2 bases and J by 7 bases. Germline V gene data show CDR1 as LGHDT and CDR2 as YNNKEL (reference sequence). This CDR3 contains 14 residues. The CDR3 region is CASSQNLQGNTQYF. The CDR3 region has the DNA TGTGCCAGCAGCCAAAATCTACAGGGGAATACGCAGTATTTT.

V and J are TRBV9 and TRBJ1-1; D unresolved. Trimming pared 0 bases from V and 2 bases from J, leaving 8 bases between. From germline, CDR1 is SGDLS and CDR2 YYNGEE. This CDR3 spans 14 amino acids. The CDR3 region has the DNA TGTGCCAGCAGCGTAGCTCTCAGAAACACTGAAGCTTTCTTT. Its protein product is CASSVALRNTEAFF.

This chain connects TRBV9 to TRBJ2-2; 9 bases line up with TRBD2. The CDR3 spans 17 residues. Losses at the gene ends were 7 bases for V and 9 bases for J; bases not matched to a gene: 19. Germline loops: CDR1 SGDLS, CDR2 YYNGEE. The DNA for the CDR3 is TGTGCCAGCGCTCCCCCAGCGGGGGGAGGTCACCGGTGGGAGCTGTTTTTT. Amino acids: CASAPPAGGGHRWELFF.

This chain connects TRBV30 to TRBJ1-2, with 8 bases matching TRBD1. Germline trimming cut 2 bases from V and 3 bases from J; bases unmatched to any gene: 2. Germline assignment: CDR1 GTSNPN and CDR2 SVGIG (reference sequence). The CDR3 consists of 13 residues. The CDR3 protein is CAWSRQGYYGYTF. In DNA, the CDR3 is TGTGCCTGGAGTCGACAGGGGTACTATGGCTACACCTTC.

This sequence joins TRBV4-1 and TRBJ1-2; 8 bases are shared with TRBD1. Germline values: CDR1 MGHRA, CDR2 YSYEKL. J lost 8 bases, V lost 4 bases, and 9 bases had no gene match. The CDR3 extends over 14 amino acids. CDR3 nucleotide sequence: TGCGCCAGCAGCCCCGGACAGGGATCGTCGGGCTACACCTTC. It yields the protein CASSPGQGSSGYTF.

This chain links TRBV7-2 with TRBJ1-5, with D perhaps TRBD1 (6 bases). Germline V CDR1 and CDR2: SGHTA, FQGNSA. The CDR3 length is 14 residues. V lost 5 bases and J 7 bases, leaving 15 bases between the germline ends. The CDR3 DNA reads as TGTGCCAGCAGCACAGACAGGAGTATACAGCCCCAGCATTTT. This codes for CASSTDRSIQPQHF.

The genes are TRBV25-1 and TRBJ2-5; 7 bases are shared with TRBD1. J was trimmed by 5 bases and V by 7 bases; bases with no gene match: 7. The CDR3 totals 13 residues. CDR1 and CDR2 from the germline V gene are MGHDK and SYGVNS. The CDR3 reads CASTTTGFETQYF. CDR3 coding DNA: TGTGCCAGCACCACGACAGGGTTTGAGACCCAGTACTTC.

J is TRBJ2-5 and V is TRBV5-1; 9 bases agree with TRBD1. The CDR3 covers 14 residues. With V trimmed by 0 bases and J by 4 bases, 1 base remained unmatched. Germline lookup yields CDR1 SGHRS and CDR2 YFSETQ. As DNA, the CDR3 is TGCGCCAGCAGCTTGGGGGACAGGGTAGAGACCCAGTACTTC. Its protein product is CASSLGDRVETQYF.

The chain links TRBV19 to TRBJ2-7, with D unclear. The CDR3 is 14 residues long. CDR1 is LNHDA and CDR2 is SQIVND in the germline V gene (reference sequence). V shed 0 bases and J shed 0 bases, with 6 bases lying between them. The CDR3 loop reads CASSIDYTSYEQYF. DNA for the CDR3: TGTGCCAGTAGTATAGATTACACCTCCTACGAGCAGTACTTC. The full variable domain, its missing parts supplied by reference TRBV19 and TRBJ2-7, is DGGITQSPKYLFRKEGQNVTLSCEQNLNHDAMYWYRQDPGQGLRLIYYSQIVNDFQKGDIAEGYSVSREKKESFPLTVTSAQKNPTAFYLCASSIDYTSYEQYFGPGTRLTVT.

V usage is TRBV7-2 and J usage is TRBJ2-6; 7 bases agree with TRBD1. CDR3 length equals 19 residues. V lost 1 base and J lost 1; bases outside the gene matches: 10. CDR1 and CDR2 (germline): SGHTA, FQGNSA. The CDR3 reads CASSLETGSFLSGANVLTF. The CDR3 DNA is TGTGCCAGCAGCTTAGAGACAGGGTCGTTTTTGTCTGGGGCCAACGTCCTGACTTTC.

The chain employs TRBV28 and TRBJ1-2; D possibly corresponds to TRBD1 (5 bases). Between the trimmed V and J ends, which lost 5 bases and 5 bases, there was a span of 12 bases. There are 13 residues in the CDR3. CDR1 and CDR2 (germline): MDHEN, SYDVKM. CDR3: CASSMTAQYGYTF. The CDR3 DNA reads TGTGCCAGCAGTATGACAGCACAGTATGGCTACACCTTC.

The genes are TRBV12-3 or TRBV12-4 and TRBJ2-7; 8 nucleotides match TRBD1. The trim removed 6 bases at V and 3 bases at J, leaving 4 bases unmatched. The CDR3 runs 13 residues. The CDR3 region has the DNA TGTGCCAGCAGAGGACAGGGAGTCTACGAGCAGTACTTC. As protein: CASRGQGVYEQYF.

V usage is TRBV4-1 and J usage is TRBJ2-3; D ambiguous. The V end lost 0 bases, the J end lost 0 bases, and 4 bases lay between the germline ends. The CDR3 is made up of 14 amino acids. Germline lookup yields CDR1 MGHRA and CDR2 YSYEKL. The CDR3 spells CASSQDPSTDTQYF. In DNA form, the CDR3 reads TGCGCCAGCAGCCAAGACCCTAGCACAGATACGCAGTATTTT.

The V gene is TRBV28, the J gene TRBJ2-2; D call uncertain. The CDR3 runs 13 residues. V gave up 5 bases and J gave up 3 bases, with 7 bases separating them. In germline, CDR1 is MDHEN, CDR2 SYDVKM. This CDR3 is CASSGPDTGELFF. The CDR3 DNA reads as TGTGCCAGCAGTGGTCCGGACACCGGGGAGCTGTTTTTT.

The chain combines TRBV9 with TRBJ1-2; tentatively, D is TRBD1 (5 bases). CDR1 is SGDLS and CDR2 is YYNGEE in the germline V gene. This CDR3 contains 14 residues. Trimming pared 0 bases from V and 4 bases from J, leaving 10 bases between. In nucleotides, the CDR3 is TGTGCCAGCAGCGTAGATCAGGGTCTCTATGGCTACACCTTC. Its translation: CASSVDQGLYGYTF.

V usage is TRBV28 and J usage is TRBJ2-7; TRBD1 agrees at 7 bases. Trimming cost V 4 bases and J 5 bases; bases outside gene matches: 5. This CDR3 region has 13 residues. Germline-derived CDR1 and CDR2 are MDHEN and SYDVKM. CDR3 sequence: CASSSGTVDEQYF. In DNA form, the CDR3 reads TGTGCCAGCAGTTCCGGGACAGTTGACGAGCAGTACTTC.

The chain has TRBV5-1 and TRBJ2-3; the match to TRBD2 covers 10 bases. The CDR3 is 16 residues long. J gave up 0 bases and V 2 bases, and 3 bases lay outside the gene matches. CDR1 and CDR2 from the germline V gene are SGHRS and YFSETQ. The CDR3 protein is CASSFRTSGSTDTQYF. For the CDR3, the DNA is TGCGCCAGCAGCTTCCGGACTAGCGGTAGCACAGATACGCAGTATTTT.